The 14 T cell receptor beta chains below all came from one sample that was sequenced in a study of T cell responses to AZD1222 COVID-19 vaccine. TCRdb's copy holds only in-frame clones and misses some; the assay was immunoSEQ multiplex PCR. The table has 100,000 to 120,000 clones, around 88% seen once. Material: peripheral blood, obtained 28 days after the second AZD1222 dose. These receptors were taken from an adult who received the AZD1222 COVID-19 vaccine.

The J gene is TRBJ1-1, the V gene TRBV7-2, with D tentatively TRBD1 (6 bases). The CDR3 contains 14 residues. The ends were cut back, 0 bases at V and 4 bases at J, with 9 bases in the middle. Looked up from germline, CDR1 is SGHTA and CDR2 is FQGNSA. Here the CDR3 reads CASSLAQGGTEAFF. CDR3 DNA: TGTGCCAGCAGCTTAGCACAGGGCGGCACTGAAGCTTTCTTT.

The gene calls are TRBV12-5 and TRBJ1-5; no firm D call. The germline V gene has CDR1 LGHNT and CDR2 FRNRAP. The CDR3 loop spans 13 amino acids. Between the trimmed V and J ends, which lost 5 bases and 5 bases, there was a span of 10 bases. CDR3 residues: CASGPGEDQPQHF. The DNA of the CDR3 is TGTGCTAGTGGTCCCGGTGAGGATCAGCCCCAGCATTTT.

The chain is built from TRBV5-4 and TRBJ2-7, with D uncertain. V was trimmed by 1 base and J by 5 bases, leaving 10 bases between them. The CDR3 runs to 13 residues. Germline CDR1 reads SGHNT; CDR2 reads YYREEE (reference sequence). CDR3 coding DNA: TGTGCCAGCAGCTTGATGGGGAAACACGAGCAGTACTTC. Translation: CASSLMGKHEQYF.

The chain links TRBV5-1 to TRBJ1-5; TRBD1 matches at 7 bases. Germline V CDR1 and CDR2: SGHRS, YFSETQ. The V and J ends lost 2 bases and 6 bases, in that order; junction bases with no gene match: 2. The CDR3 length is 13 residues. This CDR3 reads CASSFAGGQPQHF. The DNA for the CDR3 is TGCGCCAGCAGCTTTGCAGGGGGTCAGCCCCAGCATTTT. Complete variable domain (other parts from reference TRBV5-1 and TRBJ1-5): KAGVTQTPRYLIKTRGQQVTLSCSPISGHRSVSWYQQTPGQGLQFLFEYFSETQRNKGNFPGRFSGRQFSNSRSEMNVSTLELGDSALYLCASSFAGGQPQHFGDGTRLSIL.

This clone was counted a single time. This chain links TRBV6-5 with TRBJ1-4, with TRBD1 matching 8 bases. There are 14 residues in the CDR3. Losses at the gene ends were 5 bases for V and 7 bases for J; bases not matched to a gene: 6. In germline, CDR1 is MNHEY, CDR2 SVGAGI. This chain's CDR3 is CASSRDRFGEKLFF. As DNA, the CDR3 is TGTGCCAGCAGTAGGGACAGGTTCGGTGAAAAACTGTTTTTT.

The rearrangement joins TRBV6-5 to TRBJ1-1; D unclear. The CDR3 is made up of 13 amino acids. V lost 6 bases and J lost 7, with 15 bases in between. The germline CDR1 and CDR2 sequences are MNHEY and SVGAGI. The CDR3: CASRGIDGREAFF. For the CDR3, the DNA is TGTGCCAGCAGGGGAATCGACGGCCGTGAAGCTTTCTTT.

The chain is built from TRBV6-2 or TRBV6-3 and TRBJ1-5; D unresolved. Germline CDR1 and CDR2: MNHEY and SVGEGT. This CDR3 spans 15 amino acids. V gave up 3 bases and J gave up 2 bases, with 11 bases separating them. This CDR3 reads CASSYRGNGNQPQHF. As DNA, the CDR3 is TGTGCCAGCAGTTATCGGGGTAATGGCAATCAGCCCCAGCATTTT.

The V call is TRBV3-1 (or the pseudogene TRBV3-2), the J call TRBJ2-1; maybe TRBD2 (5 bases). Germline CDR1 is LGHDT and CDR2 is YNNKEL (reference sequence). With 0 bases removed from V and 0 bases from J, the gap between germline ends came to 24 bases. The CDR3 has 21 residues. The CDR3 bases are TGTGCCAGCAGCCAAGAGGGTCCAACTAACCAGAGGGTCCTCTCCTACAATGAGCAGTTCTTC. Its translation is CASSQEGPTNQRVLSYNEQFF.

The chain employs TRBV6-2 or TRBV6-3 and TRBJ2-1, with 9 nucleotides matching TRBD2. J gave up 0 bases and V 4 bases, and 16 bases lay outside the gene matches. Germline-derived CDR1 and CDR2 are MNHEY and SVGEGT. The CDR3 has 20 amino acids. CDR3 DNA sequence: TGTGCCAGCAGTTCAACCCCTGGTGGACTAGCGCCTAGCTCCTACAATGAGCAGTTCTTC. This encodes CASSSTPGGLAPSSYNEQFF.

V and J are TRBV5-1 and TRBJ2-7; D tentatively reads TRBD1 or TRBD2 (5 bases each). Germline loops: CDR1 SGHRS, CDR2 YFSETQ. V shed 4 bases and J shed 2 bases, with 16 bases lying between them. This CDR3 is built from 15 residues. The CDR3 region has the DNA TGCGCCAGCAGCGCTTCCGGGACCGGAACCTACGAGCAGTACTTC. This translates into CASSASGTGTYEQYF.

The chain is built from TRBV6-2 or TRBV6-3 and TRBJ2-1; possibly TRBD1 for D (6 bases). The germline V gene has CDR1 MNHEY and CDR2 SVGEGT. The CDR3 has 14 residues. Trimming removed 0 bases at V and 7 bases at J, with 10 bases between. The CDR3 region is CASSYSARGNEQFF. CDR3 DNA: TGTGCCAGCAGTTACTCAGCCAGGGGTAATGAGCAGTTCTTC.

J is TRBJ1-2 and V is TRBV28, with unresolved D. V was pared by 8 bases and J by 5 bases, with 9 bases between. Germline CDR1 reads MDHEN; CDR2 reads SYDVKM. The CDR3 loop spans 11 amino acids. The CDR3 reads CASLNIYGYTF. CDR3 in DNA: TGTGCCAGCCTTAATATATATGGCTACACCTTC.

The rearrangement uses TRBV6-5 and TRBJ1-4, with D maybe TRBD1 (6 bases). Germline values: CDR1 MNHEY, CDR2 SVGAGI. The germline V and J ends were trimmed by 6 bases and 4 bases, with 12 bases remaining between them. The CDR3 extends over 14 amino acids. The CDR3 sequence is CASRERGINEKLFF. The CDR3 region has the DNA TGTGCCAGCAGGGAGAGGGGGATTAATGAAAAACTGTTTTTT.

The chain recombines TRBV19 with TRBJ2-1, with a tentative D call TRBD1 (5 bases). Germline V gene data show CDR1 as LNHDA and CDR2 as SQIVND (reference sequence). The CDR3 length is 14 residues. Between the trimmed V and J ends, which lost 5 bases and 8 bases, there was a span of 16 bases. The CDR3 DNA reads TGTGCCAGTAGTTATACAGTTAGGGGCGATGAGCAGTTCTTC. Translating it yields CASSYTVRGDEQFF.